The TCR beta chain described here comes from a study of OX40 agonist ivuxolimab in advanced cancers. TCRdb's copy holds only in-frame clones and misses some; the assay was immunoSEQ multiplex PCR. The sample has tens of thousands of clones, roughly 88% seen once. The TCR was taken from an adult with an advanced solid tumor such as melanoma, head and neck, liver or kidney cancer. The source material was CD4+ or CD8+ T cells sorted from blood, sampled in a trial of the OX40 agonist ivuxolimab.

CDR3 DNA sequence: TGTGCCACACCGGGACAGGGTCCAGCTGGGGCCAACGTCCTGACTTTC. It specifies CATPGQGPAGANVLTF. This chain uses TRBV27 with TRBJ2-6; 9 bases agree with TRBD1. V was clipped by 10 bases and J by 2 bases; unmatched bases: 9. CDR3 size: 16 residues. Germline CDR1 is MNHEY and CDR2 is SMNVEV (reference sequence).